In this sample, the clone carrying this T cell receptor (beta chain) turned up many times. The record originates from a study of read filtering for tumor transcriptome and immune sequencing. Study-level information: The cohort had around 18 men and approximately 13 women aged roughly 45 to 90, mean roughly 66 years.

From roughly 390 ng of RNA, a library with molecular barcoded alpha/delta and beta/gamma adaptors was made. Via MiXCR, TCRdb re-called the reads, giving one row per CDR3 protein. The sample includes about 57,000 distinct CDR3 sequences, around 20% seen only once; the top ten take about 15%. Trimming removed 3 bases from V and 5 bases from J, with 7 bases in between. The CDR3 is made up of 13 amino acids. Germline loops: CDR1 SNHLY, CDR2 FYNNEI. This sequence joins TRBV2 and TRBJ2-2, with D tentatively TRBD2 (5 bases). This TCR was sampled from a donor at least 40 years old with multiple myeloma. The specimen was a population of CD138-negative cells sorted from bone marrow. CDR3 residues: CASSDAGTGELFF. The CDR3 bases are TGTGCCAGCAGTGACGCGGGTACCGGGGAGCTGTTTTTT. Full variable domain (rest looked up from reference TRBV2 and TRBJ2-2): EPEVTQTPSHQVTQMGQEVILRCVPISNHLYFYWYRQILGQKVEFLVSFYNNEISEKSEIFDDQFSVERPDGSNFTLKIRSTKLEDSAMYFCASSDAGTGELFFGEGSRLTVL.